One sample yielded the 28 T cell receptor beta chains listed below, sequenced in a study of cytomegalovirus exposure and HLA in healthy donors. The study ran its PCR with 60 Vbeta and 13 Jbeta primers. Some clones are missing from TCRdb's copy, which holds only in-frame ones; the method was immunoSEQ multiplex PCR. The data show 95,000 to 100,000 clones, around 80% seen once. Sequencing was done on a sample of PBMCs. The receptor source for this set is a man aged 55 to 70 in good health and CMV-seropositive.

V and J are TRBV10-2 and TRBJ2-2; 7 bases agree with TRBD2. In germline, CDR1 is WSHSY, CDR2 SAAADI. This CDR3 spans 16 amino acids. With V trimmed by 6 bases and J by 2 bases, 9 bases remained unmatched. In nucleotides, the CDR3 is TGCGCCAGCAGAGAAGTTAGCGGGCCTAACACCGGGGAGCTGTTTTTT. Its protein is CASREVSGPNTGELFF.

The CDR3 here is CASSPDRGGEAFF. The CDR3 nucleotides are TGTGCCAGCAGCCCTGACAGGGGTGGTGAAGCTTTCTTT. The chain uses TRBV7-3 and TRBJ1-1; 8 nucleotides match TRBD1. V trimming: 5 bases; J trimming: 7 bases; junction bases outside the gene matches: 6. CDR3 length equals 13 residues. CDR1 SGHTA and CDR2 FQGTGA come from the germline V gene.

The CDR3, as DNA: TGCGCCAGCAGCCAAGACGGCGGGGTTTACGAGCAGTACTTC. Translated, it gives CASSQDGGVYEQYF. This chain links TRBV4-1 with TRBJ2-5, with D tentatively TRBD2 (6 bases). The end of the DNA aligns better with TRBJ2-7, so the J call may be wrong. Germline V lookup: CDR1 MGHRA, CDR2 YSYEKL. This CDR3 spans 14 amino acids.

This clone has more than one count but fewer than ten. V and J are TRBV19 and TRBJ1-5; no definite D call. The CDR3 contains 13 residues. With 3 bases removed from V and 7 bases from J, the gap between germline ends came to 10 bases. Germline V lookup: CDR1 LNHDA, CDR2 SQIVND (reference sequence). CDR3 in amino acids: CASSIEGYQPQHF. The CDR3 nucleotides read TGTGCCAGTAGTATCGAGGGATACCAGCCCCAGCATTTT.

This clone has a single count. The V and J genes are TRBV13 and TRBJ1-3; D uncertain. V was shortened by 10 bases and J by 2 bases, with 15 bases between the two germline ends. There are 14 residues in the CDR3. Germline assignment: CDR1 PRHDT and CDR2 FYEKMQ (reference sequence). The CDR3 coding sequence is TGTGCCACCAGTGATACGGGGACTGGAAACACCATATATTTT. It translates to CATSDTGTGNTIYF. The variable domain in full, with the rest retrieved from reference TRBV13 and TRBJ1-3, is AAGVIQSPRHLIKEKRETATLKCYPIPRHDTVYWYQQGPGQDPQFLISFYEKMQSDKGSIPDRFSAQQFSDYHSELNMSSLELGDSALYFCATSDTGTGNTIYFGEGSWLTVV.

This clone was counted between two and nine times. The chain recombines TRBV7-2 with TRBJ2-7, with 10 bases that match TRBD2. CDR1 is SGHTA and CDR2 is FQGNSA in the germline V gene. The CDR3 is 20 residues long. Trimming at V came to 0 bases and at J to 5 bases, leaving 19 bases not matched to a gene. The CDR3 reads CASSLARRYLAGARPDEQYF. The CDR3 DNA sequence: TGTGCCAGCAGCTTAGCTAGAAGGTACCTAGCGGGGGCCCGGCCAGACGAGCAGTACTTC.

The chain couples TRBV18 to TRBJ2-1, with D maybe TRBD1 (5 bases). V was clipped by 1 base and J by 7 bases, with 5 bases between them. The CDR3 has 12 residues. The germline CDR1 and CDR2 sequences are KGHSH and LQKENI. The CDR3 coding sequence is TGTGCCAGCTCACCACAGGGGAATGAGCAGTTCTTC. It encodes CASSPQGNEQFF.

The chain combines TRBV21-1 with TRBJ2-7; the table's D call, TRBD2, has no DNA check behind it. TRBV21-1 is shown as a pseudogene. This CDR3 comprises 16 residues. Written as DNA, the CDR3 is TGTGCCAGCATCCTTAGAAGGAGGGCTACTACCTACGAGCAGTACTTC. Its translation is CASILRRRATTYEQYF.

CDR3 sequence: CASSFGDYNEQFF. In DNA form, the CDR3 reads TGTGCCAGCAGCTTCGGGGACTACAATGAGCAGTTCTTC. J is TRBJ2-1 and V is TRBV7-8, with D possibly being TRBD2 (5 bases). The germline CDR1 and CDR2 sequences are SGHVS and FQNEAQ. V shed 3 bases and J shed 3 bases, with 6 bases lying between them. The CDR3 is made up of 13 amino acids. The full variable domain, with the rest looked up from reference TRBV7-8 and TRBJ2-1, is GAGVSQSPRYKVAKRGQDVALRCDPISGHVSLFWYQQALGQGPEFLTYFQNEAQLDKSGLPSDRFFAERPEGSVSTLKIQRTQQEDSAVYLCASSFGDYNEQFFGPGTRLTVL.

This chain links TRBV30 with TRBJ2-1, with 8 bases matching TRBD1. Germline CDR1 is GTSNPN and CDR2 is SVGIG (reference sequence). The V and J ends lost 0 bases and 3 bases, in that order; junction bases with no gene match: 7. This CDR3 has 16 residues. CDR3 nucleotides: TGTGCCTGGAGTGTACAGGGCAGGGGGCTCTACAATGAGCAGTTCTTC. This sequence encodes CAWSVQGRGLYNEQFF.

V is TRBV11-3 and J is TRBJ2-4; a weak D match, TRBD2 (7 bases). Germline V gene lookup returns CDR1 SGHNT and CDR2 YENEEA. V was trimmed by 5 bases and J by 1 base, leaving 9 bases between them. This CDR3 spans 14 amino acids. CDR3 nucleotides: TGTGCCAGCAGCGAGGGGGGGGCCAAAAACATTCAGTACTTC. This gives the protein CASSEGGAKNIQYF.

The chain employs TRBV19 and TRBJ2-1, with 8 nucleotides matching TRBD2. With V trimmed by 2 bases and J by 2 bases, 2 bases remained unmatched. The CDR3 runs 15 residues. Germline CDR1 is LNHDA and CDR2 is SQIVND (reference sequence). The CDR3 is CASSIYGGAYNEQFF. The CDR3 bases are TGTGCCAGTAGTATATACGGGGGGGCCTACAATGAGCAGTTCTTC.

The chain couples TRBV19 to TRBJ2-3, with a weak D call TRBD2 (5 bases). The length of the CDR3 is 16 residues. Germline V gene lookup returns CDR1 LNHDA and CDR2 SQIVND (reference sequence). V lost 3 bases and J 1 base, leaving 14 bases between the germline ends. CDR3 loop: CASSMFLGGRTDTQYF. The CDR3 DNA sequence: TGTGCCAGTAGTATGTTTCTAGGAGGCCGCACAGATACGCAGTATTTT.

The gene calls are TRBV9 and TRBJ2-5, with D perhaps TRBD2 (6 bases). Germline CDR1 SGDLS, CDR2 YYNGEE. Trimming pared 2 bases from V and 2 bases from J, leaving 13 bases between. The CDR3 runs to 15 residues. Here the CDR3 reads CASSVGGTPQETQYF. DNA for the CDR3: TGTGCCAGCAGCGTCGGAGGGACTCCGCAAGAGACCCAGTACTTC.

Only a few counts were recorded for this clone. The chain combines TRBV7-6 with TRBJ2-1, with a weak D call TRBD1 (5 bases). The CDR3 covers 13 residues. V was cut by 6 bases and J by 4 bases, with 10 bases left in between. Germline-derived CDR1 and CDR2 are SGHVS and FNYEAQ. CDR3 sequence (DNA): TGTGCCAGCAGTCAAGACAGTTACAATGAGCAGTTCTTC. It translates to CASSQDSYNEQFF. Complete variable domain (other parts from reference TRBV7-6 and TRBJ2-1): GAGVSQSPRYKVTKRGQDVALRCDPISGHVSLYWYRQALGQGPEFLTYFNYEAQQDKSGLPNDRFSAERPEGSISTLTIQRTEQRDSAMYRCASSQDSYNEQFFGPGTRLTVL.

The rearrangement uses TRBV7-3 and TRBJ2-7; the D gene is possibly TRBD2 (5 bases). With 1 base removed from V and 7 bases from J, the gap between germline ends came to 8 bases. Germline CDR1 SGHTA, CDR2 FQGTGA. This CDR3 spans 12 amino acids. The CDR3 protein is CASSLSPGEQYF. CDR3 coding DNA: TGTGCCAGCAGCTTAAGTCCGGGGGAGCAGTACTTC.

The chain couples TRBV5-1 to TRBJ2-3; 10 nucleotides line up with TRBD2. There are 15 residues in the CDR3. The germline V gene encodes CDR1 SGHRS and CDR2 YFSETQ. Trimming cost V 4 bases and J 5 bases; bases outside gene matches: 7. The CDR3 sequence: CASSRAGGPQDTQYF. CDR3 coding DNA: TGCGCCAGCAGCCGAGCGGGGGGGCCTCAAGATACGCAGTATTTT.

The V call is TRBV11-2, the J call TRBJ2-7; TRBD1 might be the D (6 bases). The germline V and J ends were trimmed by 3 bases and 2 bases, with 8 bases remaining between them. This CDR3 spans 13 amino acids. Looked up from germline, CDR1 is SGHAT and CDR2 is FQNNGV. The CDR3 coding sequence is TGTGCCAGCAGCTTGCAGGGGCCCTACGAGCAGTACTTC. Protein sequence: CASSLQGPYEQYF.

This chain connects TRBV15 to TRBJ1-2, with D possibly being TRBD1 (6 bases). The CDR3 is 14 residues long. V lost 0 bases, J lost 7 bases, and 12 bases lay in between. Germline values: CDR1 LNHNV, CDR2 YYDKDF (reference sequence). The CDR3 DNA follows: TGTGCCACCAGCAGAGATACAGGGCTTCGTGGCTACACCTTC. This encodes CATSRDTGLRGYTF.

The chain uses TRBV7-2 and TRBJ2-7; 12 bases are shared with TRBD2. The V segment lost 5 bases and the J segment 2 bases; nucleotides outside the gene matches: 13. The germline gives CDR1 SGHTA, CDR2 FQGNSA. This CDR3 is 18 amino acids long. The CDR3 is CASSPGRLAGAQTYEQYF. DNA of the CDR3: TGTGCCAGCAGCCCAGGTAGACTAGCGGGGGCCCAAACCTACGAGCAGTACTTC.

The chain couples TRBV9 to TRBJ2-3; TRBD2 matches at 11 bases. Germline-derived CDR1 and CDR2 are SGDLS and YYNGEE. J was trimmed by 2 bases and V by 3 bases; bases with no gene match: 8. CDR3 size: 17 residues. The CDR3 DNA is TGTGCCAGCAGCGCCCAACTAGCGGGGGCCCACACAGATACGCAGTATTTT. The encoded protein is CASSAQLAGAHTDTQYF.

The V and J genes are TRBV10-3 and TRBJ2-3; D ambiguous. V lost 5 bases, J lost 0 bases, and 12 bases lay in between. CDR1 ENHRY and CDR2 SYGVKD come from the germline V gene. This CDR3 is 15 amino acids long. CDR3: CAISKTETSTDTQYF. CDR3 bases: TGTGCCATCAGTAAGACTGAAACTAGCACAGATACGCAGTATTTT.

The chain uses TRBV29-1 and TRBJ1-2; D possibly corresponds to TRBD1 (5 bases). V shed 7 bases and J shed 2 bases, with 11 bases lying between them. This CDR3 has 12 residues. Germline-derived CDR1 and CDR2 are SQVTM and ANQGSEA. CDR3 bases: TGCAGCGCCCGACGGGGGAACTATGGCTACACCTTC. Translating gives CSARRGNYGYTF.

The V and J genes are TRBV5-1 and TRBJ1-6; TRBD1 matches 12 bases. The CDR3 length is 16 residues. Germline V gene sequence: CDR1 SGHRS, CDR2 YFSETQ. Unmatched junction bases numbered 2, after V lost 0 bases and J lost 7 bases. CDR3 DNA: TGCGCCAGCAGCTTGGGCGGGACAGGGGGCAATTCACCCCTCCACTTT. Translated, it gives CASSLGGTGGNSPLHF.

A remark on this clone: At one boundary the junction diverges from the germline segment, which might be a read error. The J gene is TRBJ2-3, the V gene TRBV4-1, with D perhaps TRBD1 (7 bases). CDR1 is MGHRA, CDR2 YSYEKL, per germline. CDR3 size: 17 residues. CDR3 bases: TGCGCCAGCAGCCCATACCGGACAGGAGGACTAACAGGTACGCAGTATTTT. This translates into CASSPYRTGGLTGTQYF.

This clone was detected only a few times. The rearrangement uses TRBV6-1 and TRBJ1-5, with TRBD1 identical over 9 bases. The CDR3 runs to 19 residues. After removal of 3 bases from V and 7 bases from J, the junction contained 19 bases not matched to a gene. Germline CDR1 and CDR2: MNHNS and SASEGT. The chain's CDR3 is CASSESTHSRDRARQPQHF. Here the CDR3 DNA reads TGTGCCAGCAGTGAGTCAACTCATTCCCGGGACAGGGCGAGGCAGCCCCAGCATTTT.

The rearrangement links TRBV5-4 to TRBJ2-7; D remains unclear. With 2 bases removed from V and 7 bases from J, the gap between germline ends came to 19 bases. The CDR3 covers 15 residues. Germline CDR1 SGHNT, CDR2 YYREEE (reference sequence). The CDR3 protein is CASSLYVLGSKEQYF. The CDR3 nucleotides are TGTGCCAGCAGCTTATACGTCCTGGGCTCGAAGGAGCAGTACTTC.

The chain employs TRBV19 and TRBJ1-1; D remains unclear. This CDR3 region has 12 residues. Trimming shortened V by 7 bases and J by 1 base, and 7 bases separated the two germline ends. Germline-derived CDR1 and CDR2 are LNHDA and SQIVND (reference sequence). This CDR3 reads CASNLGNTEAFF. Written as DNA, the CDR3 is TGTGCCAGTAACCTCGGGAACACTGAAGCTTTCTTT.